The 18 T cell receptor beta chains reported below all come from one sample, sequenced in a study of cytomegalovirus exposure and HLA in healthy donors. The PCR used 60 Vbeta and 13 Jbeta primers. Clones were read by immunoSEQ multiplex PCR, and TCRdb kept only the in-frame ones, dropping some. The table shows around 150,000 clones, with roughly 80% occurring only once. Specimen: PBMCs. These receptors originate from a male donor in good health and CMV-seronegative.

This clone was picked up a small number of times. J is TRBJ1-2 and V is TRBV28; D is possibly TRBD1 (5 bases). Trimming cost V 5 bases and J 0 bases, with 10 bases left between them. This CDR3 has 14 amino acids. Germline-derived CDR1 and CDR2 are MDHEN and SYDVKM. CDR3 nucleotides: TGTGCCAGCAGTACGGGGGTAGCTAACTATGGCTACACCTTC. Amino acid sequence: CASSTGVANYGYTF.

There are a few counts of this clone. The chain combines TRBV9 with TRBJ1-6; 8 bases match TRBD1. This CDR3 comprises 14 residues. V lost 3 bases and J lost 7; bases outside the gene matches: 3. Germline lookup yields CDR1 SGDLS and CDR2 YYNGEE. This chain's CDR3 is CASSARDRNSPLHF. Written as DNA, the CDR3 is TGTGCCAGCAGCGCCCGGGACAGGAATTCACCCCTCCACTTT.

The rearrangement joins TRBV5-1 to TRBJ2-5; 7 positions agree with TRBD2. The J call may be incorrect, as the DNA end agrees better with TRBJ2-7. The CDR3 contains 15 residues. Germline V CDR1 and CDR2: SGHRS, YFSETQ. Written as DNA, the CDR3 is TGCGCCAGCAGCCTACATCGGGAGGCTACCTACGAGCAGTACTTC. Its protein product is CASSLHREATYEQYF.

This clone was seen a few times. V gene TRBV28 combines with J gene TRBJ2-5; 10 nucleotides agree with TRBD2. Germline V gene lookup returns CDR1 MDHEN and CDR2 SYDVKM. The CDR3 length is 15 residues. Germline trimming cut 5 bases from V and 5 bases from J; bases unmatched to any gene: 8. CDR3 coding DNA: TGTGCCAGCAGTGTCTTAGCGGGGGGAGCGGAGACCCAGTACTTC. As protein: CASSVLAGGAETQYF.

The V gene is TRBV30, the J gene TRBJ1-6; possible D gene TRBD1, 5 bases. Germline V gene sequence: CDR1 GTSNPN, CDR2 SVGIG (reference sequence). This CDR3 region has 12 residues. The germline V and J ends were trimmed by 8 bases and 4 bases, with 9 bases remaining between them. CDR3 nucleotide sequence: TGTGCCGGGGCAGGGTATAATTCACCCCTCCACTTT. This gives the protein CAGAGYNSPLHF.

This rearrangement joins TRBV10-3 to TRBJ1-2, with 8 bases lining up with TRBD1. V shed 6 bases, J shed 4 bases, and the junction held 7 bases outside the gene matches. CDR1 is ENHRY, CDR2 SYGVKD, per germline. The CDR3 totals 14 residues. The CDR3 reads CAISGRQGFYGYTF. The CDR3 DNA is TGTGCCATCAGCGGGAGACAGGGGTTCTATGGCTACACCTTC.

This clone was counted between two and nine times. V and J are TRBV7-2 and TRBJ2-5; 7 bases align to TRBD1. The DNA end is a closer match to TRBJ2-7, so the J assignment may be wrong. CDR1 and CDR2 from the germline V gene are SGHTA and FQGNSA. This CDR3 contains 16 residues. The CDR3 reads CASSAPTLRGPGEQYF. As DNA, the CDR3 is TGTGCCAGCAGTGCCCCCACATTAAGGGGGCCTGGCGAGCAGTACTTC.

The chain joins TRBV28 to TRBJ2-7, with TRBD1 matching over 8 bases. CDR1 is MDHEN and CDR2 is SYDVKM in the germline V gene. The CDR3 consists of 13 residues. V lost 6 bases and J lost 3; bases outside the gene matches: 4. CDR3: CASSRGQGYEQYF. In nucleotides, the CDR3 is TGTGCCAGCAGCCGCGGACAGGGCTACGAGCAGTACTTC.

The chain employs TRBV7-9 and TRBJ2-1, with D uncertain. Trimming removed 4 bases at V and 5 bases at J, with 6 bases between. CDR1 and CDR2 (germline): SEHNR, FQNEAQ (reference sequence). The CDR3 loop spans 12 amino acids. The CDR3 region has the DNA TGTGCCAGCAGCTGGCTAGACAATGAGCAGTTCTTC. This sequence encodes CASSWLDNEQFF.

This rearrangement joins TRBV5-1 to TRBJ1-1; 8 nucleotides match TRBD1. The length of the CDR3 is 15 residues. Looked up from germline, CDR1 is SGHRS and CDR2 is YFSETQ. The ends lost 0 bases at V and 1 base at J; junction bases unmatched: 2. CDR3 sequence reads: CASSLAGTGNTEAFF. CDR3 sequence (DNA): TGCGCCAGCAGCTTGGCGGGGACAGGGAACACTGAAGCTTTCTTT.

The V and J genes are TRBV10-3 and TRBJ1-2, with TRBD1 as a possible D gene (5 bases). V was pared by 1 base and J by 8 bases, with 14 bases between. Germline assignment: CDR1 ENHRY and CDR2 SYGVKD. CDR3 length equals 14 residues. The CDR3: CAISEWRGAGGYTF. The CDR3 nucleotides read TGTGCCATCAGTGAGTGGAGGGGCGCGGGGGGCTACACCTTC.

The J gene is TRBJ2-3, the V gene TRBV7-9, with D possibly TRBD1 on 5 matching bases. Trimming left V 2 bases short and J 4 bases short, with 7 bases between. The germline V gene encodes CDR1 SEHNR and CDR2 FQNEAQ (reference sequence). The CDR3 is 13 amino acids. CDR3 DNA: TGTGCCAGCAGCTTAACAGGCGCAGATACGCAGTATTTT. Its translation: CASSLTGADTQYF. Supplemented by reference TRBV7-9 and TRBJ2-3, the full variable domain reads DTGVSQNPRHKITKRGQNVTFRCDPISEHNRLYWYRQTLGQGPEFLTYFQNEAQLEKSRLLSDRFSAERPKGSFSTLEIQRTEQGDSAMYLCASSLTGADTQYFGPGTRLTVL.

The CDR3 loop reads CASSYSGLRMDTQYF. The DNA for the CDR3 is TGTGCCAGCAGTTACTCGGGACTCCGGATGGATACGCAGTATTTT. The rearrangement links TRBV6-6 to TRBJ2-3; possibly TRBD2 for D (6 bases). Germline V gives CDR1 MNHNY, CDR2 SVGAGI (reference sequence). Trimming took 0 bases from V and 6 from J, leaving 13 bases between them. CDR3 length: 15 amino acids.

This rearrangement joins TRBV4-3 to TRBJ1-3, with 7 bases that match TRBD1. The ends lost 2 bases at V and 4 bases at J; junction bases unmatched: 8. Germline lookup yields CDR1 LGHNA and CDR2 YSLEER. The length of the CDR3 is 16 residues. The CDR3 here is CASSQSPTGAGNTIYF. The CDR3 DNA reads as TGCGCCAGCAGCCAAAGCCCAACAGGGGCCGGAAACACCATATATTTT.

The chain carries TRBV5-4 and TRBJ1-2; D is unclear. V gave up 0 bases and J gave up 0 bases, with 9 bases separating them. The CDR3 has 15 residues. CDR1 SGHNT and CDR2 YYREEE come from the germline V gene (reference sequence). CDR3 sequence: CASSLGSVANYGYTF. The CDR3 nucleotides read TGTGCCAGCAGCTTGGGGTCGGTAGCTAACTATGGCTACACCTTC.

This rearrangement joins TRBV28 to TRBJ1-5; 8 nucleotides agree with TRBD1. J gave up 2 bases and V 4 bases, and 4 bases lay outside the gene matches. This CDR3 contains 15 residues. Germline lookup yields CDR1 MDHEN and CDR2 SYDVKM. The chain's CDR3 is CASSSPTGGNQPQHF. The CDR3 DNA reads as TGTGCCAGCAGTTCTCCGACAGGGGGCAATCAGCCCCAGCATTTT.

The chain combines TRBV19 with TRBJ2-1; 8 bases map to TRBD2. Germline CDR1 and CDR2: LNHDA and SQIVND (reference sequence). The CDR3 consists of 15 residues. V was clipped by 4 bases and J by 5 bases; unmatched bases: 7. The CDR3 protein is CASSTLAGFNNEQFF. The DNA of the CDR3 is TGTGCCAGTAGTACCCTAGCGGGTTTCAACAATGAGCAGTTCTTC.

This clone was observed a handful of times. The CDR3 sequence is CAWTPGLGKEKLFF. As DNA, the CDR3 is TGTGCCTGGACCCCAGGGTTAGGGAAGGAAAAACTGTTTTTT. This sequence joins TRBV30 and TRBJ1-4, with D tentatively TRBD1 (5 bases). The V end lost 4 bases, the J end lost 8 bases, and 17 bases lay between the germline ends. The germline CDR1 and CDR2 sequences are GTSNPN and SVGIG (reference sequence). The CDR3 extends over 14 amino acids.